The present entry profiles one TCR beta chain with its context. Its antigen has not been determined. The record has no base qualities; no much larger clone is one base away. The data stem from a study of early T cells in non-severe SARS-CoV-2 infection (dated by TCRdb to about 2021). For context, the study as a whole: Bulk RNA from unsorted whole blood was used for TCR sequencing, so alpha and beta chains could not be paired. The paper's findings and limits, for the study overall: VDJdb matching was skewed toward anti-spike CD8 responses and likely underestimated virus-specific expansions, missing private and CD4 specificities.

Library preparation was by 5' RACE. Sequencing was performed on a NextSeq 500. In the TCR library protocol, unique molecular identifiers were attached to individual cDNA molecules to correct for PCR bias and sequencing error. TCR alpha and beta chains were both sequenced, and the abundances of alpha and beta sequences in each sample were closely correlated with each other. The study's own analysis went as follows. Decombinator V4 was used to annotate TCR sequences for V gene, J gene and CDR3. Expanded TCRs were defined as changing significantly between any two time points under a Poisson model with p below 0.0001. Abundances of TCRs were expressed as counts per million after normalisation to the total number of TCRs sequenced in each sample. TRAV1-2 paired with TRAJ12, TRAJ20 or TRAJ33 defined MAIT TCRs, while TRAV10 paired with TRAJ18 defined iNKT TCRs. VDJdb, accessed 1 November 2021, was searched for CMV, EBV and SARS-CoV-2 annotated TCRs, excluding TCRs annotated for multiple antigens. The public reads were reanalyzed by TCRdb: fastp trimming at Q25, MiXCR alignment, in-frame beta chains only. A single entry per CDR3 protein holds the most common genes and DNA from its merged rows. Here the V and J calls rest on TCRdb's processing, not on the authors' analysis. This sample gives tens of thousands of distinct CDR3 sequences in total; 12% of them show up just once. The top ten constitute approximately 7% of the sample.

Deletion took 5 bases off V and 5 bases off J, with a span of 18 bases between the germline ends. Spanning cysteine to phenylalanine, the CDR3 consists of 16 amino acids. Only the CDR3 DNA stays, 48 bases, in frame from base 1. CDR1 is given as SGHTA and CDR2 as FQGNSA, both from the germline V gene. This was a case-control study nested in a cohort of healthcare workers in London, UK, who had nasopharyngeal swab PCR tests and blood samples taken every week. Healthcare workers were recruited between 23 and 31 March 2020, during the week of the UK lockdown, and were followed weekly for up to about 15 weeks.

This receptor was identified in an adult who was a healthcare worker with PCR-confirmed SARS-CoV-2 infection or an uninfected control (not recorded which). Sequenced material: whole blood. The rearranged segments are TRBV7-2 and TRBJ1-4; no D gene is confidently identified. The DNA is TGTGCCAGCAGCCCCAGGTCAGGAACTGGAAATGAAAAACTGTTTTTT. Its translation reads: CASSPRSGTGNEKLFF.